This TCR beta chain emerged from a study of cytomegalovirus exposure and HLA in healthy donors. Findings and caveats of the study: Later on, analysis showed that most CMV-associated TCR beta chains appeared to be HLA-restricted. V- and J-gene trimming in TCR beta was tied to a missense DCLRE1C variant by an analysis performed later. Later on, an analysis tied about 17,000 TCR beta sequences to HLA alleles at 0.05 false discovery rate. There were some public TCRs occurring in many donors, but most TCR sequences were rare.

Germline-derived CDR1 and CDR2 are SNHLY and FYNNEI. This CDR3 comprises 15 residues. V shed 5 bases and J 2 bases; nucleotides not matched to a gene: 4. With regard to this clone: Its antigen is unidentified.

The PCR made use of 60 Vbeta and 13 Jbeta primers. This table comes from immunoSEQ multiplex PCR, and its TCRdb copy is limited to in-frame clones, with some not included. This sample carries 120,000 to 150,000 clones, 80% to 85% of them seen once, and the ten largest clones take roughly 3.4%. The receptor comes from a male donor in good health and CMV-seronegative. The chain has TRBV2 and TRBJ2-5, with 11 bases lining up with TRBD2. Sequenced sample: PBMCs. The CDR3 reads CASSPLAGVQETQYF. The CDR3 region has the DNA TGTGCCAGCAGTCCACTAGCGGGGGTACAAGAGACCCAGTACTTC.